What follows describes a single T cell receptor (beta chain). This clonotype was detected ten times or more. What antigen it recognizes has not been identified. The record has no base qualities; no much larger clone is one base away. This entry is derived from a study of CD8 T cells in ankylosing spondylitis (dated by TCRdb to 2017 to 2019). In the study overall: To find TCR variants linked to disease, the study profiled T cell receptor beta repertoires in ankylosing spondylitis patients and healthy donors. The full study cohort was made up of roughly 25 ankylosing spondylitis patients and 108 healthy donors. Samples of peripheral blood were taken, and for ankylosing spondylitis patients, synovial fluid was collected as well. Here is what the overall study found, with its caveats: A TCR beta motif of several highly homologous amino acid variants appeared characteristic of blood from ankylosing spondylitis patients. Some motif variants were previously reported in synovial fluid and blood of reactive arthritis patients, suggesting common disease-initiation mechanisms. The disease-linked clones were reported to be significantly enriched in matched synovial fluid samples from ankylosing spondylitis patients. A CD8+ phenotype was shown by the disease-linked clones, which were found at relatively low frequencies in peripheral blood.

Sequenced using an Illumina HiSeq 2500. Quantitative 5'-RACE with molecular barcodes was used to prepare TCR beta libraries. The authors' pipeline ran thus. A new computational method based on a probabilistic model of VDJ rearrangement was used to identify disease-linked TCR variants. TCRdb reran the public reads through fastp at Q25 and MiXCR, keeping productive beta chains. Entries are consolidated by CDR3 protein sequence, retaining the most common genes and DNA. What appears here as the V and J calls and clone size reflects TCRdb's work, not the paper's. This sample holds roughly 700,000 distinct CDR3 sequences; around 20% were observed only once. The ten largest make up under 20% of the sample. The sequenced sample consisted of blood, either unsorted or a sorted T cell fraction (not recorded which). This clonotype was obtained from a male donor with ankylosing spondylitis.

The CDR3 protein: CSARDLRQGVYEQYF. The DNA reads as follows: TGCAGTGCTAGAGATCTGCGGCAGGGTGTCTACGAGCAGTACTTC. The chain was built from TRBV20-1 and TRBJ2-7; possibly the D gene is TRBD1, per 5 matching bases. The CDR3, cysteine through phenylalanine, is 15 amino acids long. Only the CDR3 DNA stays, 45 bases, in frame from base 1. CDR1 and CDR2 are read off the germline V gene (reference sequence) as DFQATT and SNEGSKA. V and J are truncated by 0 bases and 3 bases respectively, leaving an intervening sequence of 15 bases.